This T cell receptor beta chain was retrieved from a study of blood T cell repertoires in COVID-19. Study as a whole: Italy, Spain and the United States were the sources of the convalescent and acute COVID-19 samples. T cells, B-cell-depleted T cells, or PBMCs supplied cDNA or gDNA.

V dropped 0 bases and J dropped 5; count of bases not matched to a gene: 6. The CDR3 covers 15 residues. CDR1 SGDLS and CDR2 YYNGEE come from the germline V gene. In the original analysis: Scientists estimated how many nucleated cells there were by amplifying reference gene primers. The assay was immunoSEQ multiplex PCR, and TCRdb's table has in-frame clones only and misses some. For V, J and clone size, that table is used; D and trimming come from the DNA. The sample has 150,000 to 200,000 clones; 85% are singletons. Sequencing input: peripheral blood. The chain combines TRBV9 with TRBJ1-2, with 8 bases lining up with TRBD1. This sequence was found in a human donor with acute or convalescent COVID-19. The donor label of this sample is uncertain. CDR3 protein: CASSVAGTGLYGYTF. The CDR3 DNA sequence: TGTGCCAGCAGCGTAGCCGGGACAGGTCTGTATGGCTACACCTTC. The full variable domain, in which reference TRBV9 and TRBJ1-2 provide the parts outside the CDR3, is DSGVTQTPKHLITATGQRVTLRCSPRSGDLSVYWYQQSLDQGLQFLIQYYNGEERAKGNILERFSAQQFPDLHSELNLSSLELGDSALYFCASSVAGTGLYGYTFGSGTRLTVV.